The 26 T cell receptor beta chains reported below all come from one sample, sequenced in a study of shared clonotypes between healthy human individuals. The protocol was immunoSEQ multiplex PCR, while the TCRdb copy is restricted to in-frame clones and leaves out a portion. Here the sample spans about 980,000 clones, around 80% being singletons. The sequencing sample was made of memory CD4+ T cells sorted from blood. The subset denotes: CD45RA-negative fraction. The receptor set was obtained from a man aged 18 to 30 in good health.

The chain couples TRBV9 to TRBJ2-2, with D perhaps matching TRBD1 (6 bases). The length of the CDR3 is 17 residues. Trimming removed 2 bases at V and 5 bases at J, with 19 bases between. Per germline, CDR1 SGDLS and CDR2 YYNGEE. The CDR3 sequence is CASSVRDTLGWTGELFF. DNA for the CDR3: TGTGCCAGCAGCGTTAGGGACACGCTAGGGTGGACCGGGGAGCTGTTTTTT.

J is TRBJ2-1 and V is TRBV9; no clear D gene. This CDR3 has 15 residues. Trimming stripped 2 bases from V and 0 bases from J, with 9 bases between. CDR1 and CDR2 from the germline V gene are SGDLS and YYNGEE. In DNA form, the CDR3 reads TGTGCCAGCAGCGTGGGCCTACTCTCCTACAATGAGCAGTTCTTC. This translates into CASSVGLLSYNEQFF.

J is TRBJ1-3 and V is TRBV6-1; 7 bases line up with TRBD1. V gave up 2 bases and J gave up 5 bases; unmatched junction bases: 6. The CDR3 has 15 residues. CDR1 and CDR2 from the germline V gene are MNHNS and SASEGT. The CDR3 DNA sequence: TGTGCCAGCAGTGAAAGGGGGCGCGTCAGAAACACCATATATTTT. Residues: CASSERGRVRNTIYF.

In regard to this clone: The sample holds other DNA sequences that translate to the same CDR3. The genes are TRBV6-1 and TRBJ2-2, with TRBD1 as a possible D gene (5 bases). The V and J ends lost 6 bases and 2 bases respectively, with 10 bases between them. The CDR3 has 14 residues. Per germline, CDR1 MNHNS and CDR2 SASEGT. The CDR3 loop reads CASSLDSNTGELFF. CDR3 in DNA: TGTGCCAGCAGCCTCGACAGCAACACCGGGGAGCTGTTTTTT.

The chain has TRBV2 and TRBJ1-3; D is uncertain. Trimming removed 6 bases from V and 0 bases from J, with 9 bases in between. This CDR3 is built from 14 residues. Per the germline V gene, CDR1 is SNHLY and CDR2 is FYNNEI. The CDR3 DNA sequence: TGTGCCAGCAGAGTGGGGAACTCTGGAAACACCATATATTTT. This sequence encodes CASRVGNSGNTIYF.

The chain uses TRBV30 and TRBJ2-3; 10 nucleotides line up with TRBD2. The CDR3 runs 16 residues. CDR1 GTSNPN and CDR2 SVGIG come from the germline V gene (reference sequence). J lost 4 bases, V lost 0 bases, and 7 bases had no gene match. CDR3 in amino acids: CAWSVRASGSPDTQYF. Written as DNA, the CDR3 is TGTGCCTGGAGTGTACGGGCTAGCGGGAGCCCAGATACGCAGTATTTT.

This chain links TRBV4-1 with TRBJ1-4; D might be TRBD1 (5 bases). V lost 1 base to trimming and J lost 6 bases, with 15 bases between them. The germline gives CDR1 MGHRA, CDR2 YSYEKL. The CDR3 runs 16 residues. CDR3 residues: CASSQGPGLGDEKLFF. CDR3 sequence (DNA): TGCGCCAGCAGCCAAGGACCGGGACTGGGAGATGAAAAACTGTTTTTT.

The chain is built from TRBV10-3 and TRBJ1-1, with D maybe TRBD1 (5 bases). The CDR3 totals 15 residues. Germline V CDR1 and CDR2: ENHRY, SYGVKD. V gave up 2 bases and J gave up 2 bases, with 12 bases separating them. The CDR3 DNA follows: TGTGCCATCAGTGAGGACGGGGCACACAACACTGAAGCTTTCTTT. It specifies CAISEDGAHNTEAFF.

V usage is TRBV18 and J usage is TRBJ1-2; TRBD1 matches 8 bases. The CDR3 runs to 14 residues. Germline CDR1 KGHSH, CDR2 LQKENI. The ends lost 5 bases at V and 4 bases at J; junction bases unmatched: 6. CDR3 nucleotides: TGTGCCAGCTCAGGGGGACAGGCGGTCTATGGCTACACCTTC. Translating gives CASSGGQAVYGYTF. Combining the CDR3 with reference TRBV18 and TRBJ1-2 gives the whole variable domain NAGVMQNPRHLVRRRGQEARLRCSPMKGHSHVYWYRQLPEEGLKFMVYLQKENIIDESGMPKERFSAEFPKEGPSILRIQQVVRGDSAAYFCASSGGQAVYGYTFGSGTRLTVV.

The V and J genes are TRBV28 and TRBJ2-3, with D uncertain. Germline V lookup: CDR1 MDHEN, CDR2 SYDVKM. V dropped 4 bases and J dropped 0 bases, with 17 bases sitting between them. The CDR3 has 17 residues. In DNA form, the CDR3 reads TGTGCCAGCAGTTCGAACACCGGAAAAACTAGCACAGATACGCAGTATTTT. Translation: CASSSNTGKTSTDTQYF.

The J gene is TRBJ2-1, the V gene TRBV7-3; TRBD2 agrees at 7 bases. This CDR3 contains 12 residues. V was pared by 4 bases and J by 9 bases, with 3 bases of the junction left unmatched. CDR1 SGHTA and CDR2 FQGTGA come from the germline V gene. CDR3 loop: CASSSERGEQFF. CDR3 bases: TGTGCCAGCAGCTCGGAGCGGGGTGAGCAGTTCTTC.

This clone was recorded at least ten times. CDR3 in amino acids: CASSLARVVNTEAFF. DNA for the CDR3: TGTGCCAGCAGCTTGGCAAGGGTAGTTAACACTGAAGCTTTCTTT. The chain has TRBV5-4 and TRBJ1-1, with unresolved D. The CDR3 runs to 15 residues. Deletions cut 0 bases from V and 2 bases from J, with 11 bases between. Per the germline V gene, CDR1 is SGHNT and CDR2 is YYREEE (reference sequence).

The chain links TRBV25-1 to TRBJ2-5; tentatively, D is TRBD1 (5 bases). This CDR3 has 14 amino acids. From germline, CDR1 is MGHDK and CDR2 SYGVNS. Trimming left V 3 bases short and J 3 bases short, with 11 bases between. The CDR3 here is CASSEAGKKETQYF. The CDR3, as DNA: TGTGCCAGCAGTGAGGCAGGGAAGAAAGAGACCCAGTACTTC.

The chain combines TRBV4-2 with TRBJ2-5; D possibly corresponds to TRBD2 (6 bases). This CDR3 contains 16 residues. The germline V and J ends were trimmed by 0 bases and 4 bases, with 15 bases remaining between them. Germline-derived CDR1 and CDR2 are LGHNA and YNFKEQ. This CDR3 is CASSQEYSGFGETQYF. The CDR3 nucleotides are TGTGCCAGCAGCCAAGAGTACAGCGGGTTTGGAGAGACCCAGTACTTC.

As concerns this clone: The same CDR3 arises from other DNA sequences in this sample as well. The chain links TRBV11-2 to TRBJ2-3, with a possible D match to TRBD1 (5 bases). The ends were cut back, 2 bases at V and 5 bases at J, with 5 bases in the middle. The CDR3 runs 12 residues. Germline assignment: CDR1 SGHAT and CDR2 FQNNGV. CDR3 in amino acids: CASSLQGDTQYF. As DNA, the CDR3 is TGTGCCAGCAGCTTACAGGGAGATACGCAGTATTTT.

This clone has a handful of counts. The chain is built from TRBV2 and TRBJ1-6; a possible D gene is TRBD1 (6 bases). This CDR3 comprises 15 residues. CDR1 is SNHLY and CDR2 is FYNNEI in the germline V gene. Deletions cut 3 bases from V and 9 bases from J, with 15 bases between. This CDR3 reads CASSDSTGSSSPLHF. For the CDR3, the DNA is TGTGCCAGCAGTGATTCGACAGGTTCCTCTTCACCCCTCCACTTT.

The chain uses TRBV9 and TRBJ1-3; D is unclear. V gave up 4 bases and J gave up 2 bases, with 10 bases separating them. This CDR3 is built from 14 residues. Germline CDR1 SGDLS, CDR2 YYNGEE. CDR3 region: CASSPGSTGNTIYF. The DNA for the CDR3 is TGTGCCAGCAGCCCGGGTTCGACTGGAAACACCATATATTTT. The full variable domain, its missing parts supplied by reference TRBV9 and TRBJ1-3, is DSGVTQTPKHLITATGQRVTLRCSPRSGDLSVYWYQQSLDQGLQFLIQYYNGEERAKGNILERFSAQQFPDLHSELNLSSLELGDSALYFCASSPGSTGNTIYFGEGSWLTVV.

Concerning this clone itself: Other DNA sequences in this sample translate to the same CDR3. V gene TRBV6-5 combines with J gene TRBJ1-5; D not resolved. Germline V gives CDR1 MNHEY, CDR2 SVGAGI. The CDR3 extends over 13 amino acids. Between the trimmed V and J ends, which lost 6 bases and 0 bases, there was a span of 6 bases. The CDR3 DNA reads TGTGCCAGCAGGGGGAATAGCAATCAGCCCCAGCATTTT. This sequence encodes CASRGNSNQPQHF.

Only a few counts were recorded for this clone. This chain connects TRBV6-1 to TRBJ1-4; 10 positions match TRBD1. Trimming took 5 bases from V and 2 from J; bases not matched to a gene: 8. The CDR3 runs 17 residues. The germline V gene has CDR1 MNHNS and CDR2 SASEGT. The CDR3 here is CASSKGDRGLTNEKLFF. Here the CDR3 DNA reads TGTGCCAGCAGTAAAGGTGACAGGGGGCTTACTAATGAAAAACTGTTTTTT.

The J gene is TRBJ1-1, the V gene TRBV9; no clear D gene. V gave up 4 bases and J gave up 3 bases, with 13 bases separating them. The germline CDR1 and CDR2 sequences are SGDLS and YYNGEE. This CDR3 comprises 14 residues. The CDR3 here is CASSLLNKDTEAFF. CDR3 DNA sequence: TGTGCCAGCAGCCTACTAAATAAGGACACTGAAGCTTTCTTT.

This clone appeared once. Here the CDR3 DNA reads TGCGCCAGCAGCTTGGCCCCGGATTCTAGCTATGGCTACACCTTC. Translating it yields CASSLAPDSSYGYTF. This rearrangement joins TRBV5-1 to TRBJ1-2; D remains unclear. Germline V gene data show CDR1 as SGHRS and CDR2 as YFSETQ. Trimming stripped 0 bases from V and 4 bases from J, with 13 bases between. The CDR3 contains 15 residues. Full variable domain (rest looked up from reference TRBV5-1 and TRBJ1-2): KAGVTQTPRYLIKTRGQQVTLSCSPISGHRSVSWYQQTPGQGLQFLFEYFSETQRNKGNFPGRFSGRQFSNSRSEMNVSTLELGDSALYLCASSLAPDSSYGYTFGSGTRLTVV.

The genes are TRBV10-1 and TRBJ2-7; 8 bases match TRBD2. The CDR3 has 15 amino acids. CDR1 is WNHNN and CDR2 is SYGVQD in the germline V gene (reference sequence). The ends lost 0 bases at V and 1 base at J; junction bases unmatched: 2. CDR3: CASSESSGESYEQYF. Here the CDR3 DNA reads TGCGCCAGCAGTGAGTCTAGCGGGGAGTCCTACGAGCAGTACTTC.

V gene TRBV5-1 combines with J gene TRBJ1-6; D unresolved. Between the trimmed V and J ends, which lost 0 bases and 0 bases, there was a span of 7 bases. CDR1 and CDR2 (germline): SGHRS, YFSETQ. The CDR3 length is 16 residues. The chain's CDR3 is CASSLGPSSYNSPLHF. The CDR3 region has the DNA TGCGCCAGCAGCTTGGGGCCCAGCTCCTATAATTCACCCCTCCACTTT.

The chain carries TRBV7-4 and TRBJ1-3; 7 bases are a match to TRBD1. J gave up 4 bases and V 2 bases, and 5 bases lay outside the gene matches. CDR3 length: 15 amino acids. Germline CDR1 reads SGHVT; CDR2 reads SQSDAQ. The CDR3 DNA reads TGTGCCAGCAGCTTACACAGGGGTCCAGGAAACACCATATATTTT. This sequence encodes CASSLHRGPGNTIYF.

The V call is TRBV20-1, the J call TRBJ2-1; the D is unclear. V shed 1 base and J shed 8 bases, with 6 bases lying between them. Germline-derived CDR1 and CDR2 are DFQATT and SNEGSKA (reference sequence). This CDR3 is built from 11 residues. The DNA for the CDR3 is TGCAGTGCTAGAGTTCGGGATGAGCAGTTCTTC. It is translated as CSARVRDEQFF.

The rearrangement uses TRBV1 and TRBJ2-7; the table's D call of TRBD2 was not tested on the DNA. TRBV1 corresponds to a pseudogene. There are 17 residues in the CDR3. Here the CDR3 reads CTSSQGTSGGAPDEQYF. For the CDR3, the DNA is TGCACCAGCAGCCAAGGGACTAGCGGGGGAGCGCCGGACGAGCAGTACTTC.